This TCR beta chain was identified during a study of shared clonotypes between healthy human individuals. Notes on the study in general: Non-shared clonotypes had lower generation probabilities than clonotypes shared by all four sorted-subset donors.

Genomic DNA of every subset was divided equally among multiple immunoSEQ plates. In the authors' workflow: Filtering differed because ImmunoSEQ produced junction-only sequences that carried no quality scores. Some clones are missing from TCRdb's copy, which holds only in-frame ones; the method was immunoSEQ multiplex PCR. The V and J calls and clone size come from that table; D and trimming were worked out from the DNA. The table has roughly 1,500,000 clones, under 99% seen once; the top ten hold approximately 0.45%. Naive CD4+ cells were CD45RA-selected; the remaining cells were memory. Germline V gene lookup returns CDR1 SNHLY and CDR2 FYNNEI. Trimming pared 10 bases from V and 1 base from J, leaving 17 bases between. This CDR3 is 14 amino acids long. Of note for this clone: No antigen is known for it.

Sequences were obtained from naive CD4+ T cells sorted from blood. Subset reported: CD45RA+ positively selected. The J gene is TRBJ2-7, the V gene TRBV2, with D possibly being TRBD1 (6 bases). This receptor was identified in a man younger than 45 in good health. The CDR3 sequence is CATQRGLASYEQYF. The CDR3, as DNA: TGTGCCACCCAAAGGGGGTTAGCTTCCTACGAGCAGTACTTC.